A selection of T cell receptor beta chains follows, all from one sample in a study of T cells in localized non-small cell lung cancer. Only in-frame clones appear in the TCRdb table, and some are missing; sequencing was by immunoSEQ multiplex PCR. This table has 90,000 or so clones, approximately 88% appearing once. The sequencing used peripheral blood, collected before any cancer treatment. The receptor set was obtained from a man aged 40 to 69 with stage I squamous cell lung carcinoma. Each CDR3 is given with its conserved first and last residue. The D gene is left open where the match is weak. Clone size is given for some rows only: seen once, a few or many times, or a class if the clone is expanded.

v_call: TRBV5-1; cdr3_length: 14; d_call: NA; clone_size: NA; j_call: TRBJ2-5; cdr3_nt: TGCGCCAGCAGTAGGGAAGTGCTCCAAGAGACCCAGTACTTC; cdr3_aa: CASSREVLQETQYF
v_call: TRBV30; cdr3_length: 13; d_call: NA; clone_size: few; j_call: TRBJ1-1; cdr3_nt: TGTGCCTGGAGTGTAAACAGTAACACTGAAGCTTTCTTT; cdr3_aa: CAWSVNSNTEAFF
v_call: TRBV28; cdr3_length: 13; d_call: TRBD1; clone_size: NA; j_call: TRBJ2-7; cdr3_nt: TGTGCCAGCAGTAACAGGGGTACGGACGAGCAGTACTTC; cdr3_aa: CASSNRGTDEQYF
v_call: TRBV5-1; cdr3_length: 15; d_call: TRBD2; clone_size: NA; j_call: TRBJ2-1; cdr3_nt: TGCGCCAGCAGCGTGCGGGGGAACTCCTACAATGAGCAGTTCTTC; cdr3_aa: CASSVRGNSYNEQFF
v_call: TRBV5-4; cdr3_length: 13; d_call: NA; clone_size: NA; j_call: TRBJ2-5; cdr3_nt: TGTGCCAGCAGCTTGGGCTACCAGGAGACCCAGTACTTC; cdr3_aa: CASSLGYQETQYF
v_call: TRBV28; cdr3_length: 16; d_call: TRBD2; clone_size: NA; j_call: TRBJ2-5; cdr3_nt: TGTGCCAGCACCCCGCCTCGGACTAGCGGGGGAGAGACCCAGTACTTC; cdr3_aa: CASTPPRTSGGETQYF
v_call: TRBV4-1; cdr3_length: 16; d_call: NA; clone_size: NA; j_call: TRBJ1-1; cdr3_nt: TGCGCCAGCAGCCAAGATCATAATGGGGGCTGGACTGAAGCTTTCTTT; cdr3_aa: CASSQDHNGGWTEAFF
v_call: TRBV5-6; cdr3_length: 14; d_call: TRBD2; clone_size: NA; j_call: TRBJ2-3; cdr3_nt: TGTGCCAGCAGCTCTAGCGGGGGAGCAGATACGCAGTATTTT; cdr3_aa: CASSSSGGADTQYF
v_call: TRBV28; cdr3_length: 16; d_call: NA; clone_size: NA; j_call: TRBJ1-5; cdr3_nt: TGTGCCAGCAGTTTAGCCTCAGGGAGAGGGGGTCAGCCCCAGCATTTT; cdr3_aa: CASSLASGRGGQPQHF
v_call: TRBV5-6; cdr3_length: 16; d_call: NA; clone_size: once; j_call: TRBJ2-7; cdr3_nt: TGTGCCAGCAGCTTGCTAGGTCAGGGAAAGACCTACGAGCAGTACTTC; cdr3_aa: CASSLLGQGKTYEQYF
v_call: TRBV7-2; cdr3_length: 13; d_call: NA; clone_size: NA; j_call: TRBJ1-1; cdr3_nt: TGTGCCAGCAGCTTACCCGGGGGAATAGAAGCTTTCTTT; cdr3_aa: CASSLPGGIEAFF
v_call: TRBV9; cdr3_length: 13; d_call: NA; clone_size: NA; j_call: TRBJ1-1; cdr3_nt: TGTGCCAGCAGCGTAGATTGGACCACTGAAGCTTTCTTT; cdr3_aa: CASSVDWTTEAFF